This T cell receptor (beta chain) is from a study of T cell responses to AZD1222 COVID-19 vaccine. General study points: At baseline, just 5 or 6 AZD1222 recipients tested seropositive.

In the case of this clone: Antigen specificity is unknown.

V was cut by 2 bases and J by 2 bases, with 13 bases left in between. CDR1 is MNHEY and CDR2 is SVGAGI in the germline V gene. The CDR3 consists of 15 residues. Method: immunoSEQ multiplex PCR; TCRdb's copy keeps in-frame clones and lacks some. The data hold about 150,000 clones, with roughly nine tenths observed a single time. The TCR originated in an adult in good health. Sequencing was performed on peripheral blood, taken on day 0 of MenACWY control vaccination. This chain uses TRBV6-5 with TRBJ2-7; the D gene is possibly TRBD1 (5 bases). CDR3 in DNA: TGTGCCAGCAGTTACCACCACCAAGGGGCCTACGAGCAGTACTTC. Translation gives CASSYHHQGAYEQYF.